This T cell receptor beta chain was found in a study of blood T cell repertoires in COVID-19. At the level of the study: The United States, Italy and Spain provided the acute and convalescent COVID-19 samples. T cells, B-cell-depleted T cells, or PBMCs provided the cDNA or gDNA that served as material.

Germline values: CDR1 MDHEN, CDR2 SYDVKM. Trimming removed 3 bases from V and 9 bases from J; junction bases left unmatched: 8. This CDR3 has 15 residues. This clone was recorded a few times. Original data processing: Reference gene primer amplification yielded estimated nucleated cell counts. Repertoires were generated with immunoSEQ multiplex PCR, while TCRdb's copy carries only in-frame clones and drops some. D and trimming were read from the DNA, whereas the V and J calls and clone size are those reported in that table. The data show around 120,000 clones, around 80% seen once. This chain joins TRBV28 and TRBJ2-1; 10 nucleotides align to TRBD2. Sample: peripheral blood. The receptor comes from a man in his 70s with acute or convalescent COVID-19. The chain's CDR3 is CASSLRLAGVSEQFF. The CDR3 nucleotides read TGTGCCAGCAGTTTGCGGCTAGCGGGGGTTAGTGAGCAGTTCTTC.